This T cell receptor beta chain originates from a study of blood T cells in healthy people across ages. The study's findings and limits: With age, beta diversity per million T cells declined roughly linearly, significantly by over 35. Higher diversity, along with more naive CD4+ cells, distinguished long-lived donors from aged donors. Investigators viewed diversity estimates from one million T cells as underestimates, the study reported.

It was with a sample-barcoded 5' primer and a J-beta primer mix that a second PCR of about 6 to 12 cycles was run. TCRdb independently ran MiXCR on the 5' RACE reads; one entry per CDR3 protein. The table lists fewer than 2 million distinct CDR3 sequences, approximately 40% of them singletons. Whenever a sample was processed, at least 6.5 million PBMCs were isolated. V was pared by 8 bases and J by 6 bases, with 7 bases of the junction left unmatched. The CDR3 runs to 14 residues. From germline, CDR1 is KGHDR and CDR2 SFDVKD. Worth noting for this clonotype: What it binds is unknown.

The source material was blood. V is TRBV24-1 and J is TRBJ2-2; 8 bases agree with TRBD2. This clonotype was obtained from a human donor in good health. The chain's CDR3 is CATNSGGWAGELFF. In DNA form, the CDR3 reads TGTGCCACCAACAGCGGGGGTTGGGCCGGGGAGCTGTTTTTT.